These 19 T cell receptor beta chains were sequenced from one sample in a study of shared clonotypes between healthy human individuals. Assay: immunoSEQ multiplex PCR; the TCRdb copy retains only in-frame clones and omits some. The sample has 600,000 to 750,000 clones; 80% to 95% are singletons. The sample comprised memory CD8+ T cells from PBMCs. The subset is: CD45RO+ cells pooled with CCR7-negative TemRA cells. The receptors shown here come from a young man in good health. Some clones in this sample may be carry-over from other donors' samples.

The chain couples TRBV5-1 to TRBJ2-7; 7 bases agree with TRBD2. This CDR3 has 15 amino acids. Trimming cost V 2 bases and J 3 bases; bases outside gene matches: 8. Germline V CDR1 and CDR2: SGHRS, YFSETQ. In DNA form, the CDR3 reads TGCGCCAGCAGCTTAGATGGGGGGGTGAACTACGAGCAGTACTTC. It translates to CASSLDGGVNYEQYF.

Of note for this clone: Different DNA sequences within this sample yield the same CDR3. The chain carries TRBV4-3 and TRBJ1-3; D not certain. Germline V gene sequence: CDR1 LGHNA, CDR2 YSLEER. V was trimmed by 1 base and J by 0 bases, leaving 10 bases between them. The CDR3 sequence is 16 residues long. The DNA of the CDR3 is TGCGCCAGCAGCCAAGGGACGGGTAGCTCTGGAAACACCATATATTTT. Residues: CASSQGTGSSGNTIYF.

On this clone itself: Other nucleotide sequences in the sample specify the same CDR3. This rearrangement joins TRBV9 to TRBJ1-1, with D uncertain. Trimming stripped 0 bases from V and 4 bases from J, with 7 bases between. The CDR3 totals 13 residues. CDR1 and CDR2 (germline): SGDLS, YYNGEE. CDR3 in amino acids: CASSVGGFTEAFF. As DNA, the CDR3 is TGTGCCAGCAGCGTAGGAGGGTTCACTGAAGCTTTCTTT.

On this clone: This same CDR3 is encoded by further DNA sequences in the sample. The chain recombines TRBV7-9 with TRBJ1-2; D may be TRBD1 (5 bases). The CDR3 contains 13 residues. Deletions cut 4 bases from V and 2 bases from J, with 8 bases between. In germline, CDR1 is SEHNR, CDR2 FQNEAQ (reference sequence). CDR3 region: CASSSGQNYGYTF. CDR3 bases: TGTGCCAGCAGCTCTGGACAAAACTATGGCTACACCTTC.

DNA of the CDR3: TGTGCCAGCAGTTACTTCGTCCGACTCCCCCACTCCTACAATGAGCAGTTCTTC. This encodes CASSYFVRLPHSYNEQFF. The rearrangement links TRBV27 to TRBJ2-1; no definite D call. Trimming stripped 4 bases from V and 0 bases from J, with 19 bases between. This CDR3 contains 18 residues. Germline assignment: CDR1 MNHEY and CDR2 SMNVEV (reference sequence).

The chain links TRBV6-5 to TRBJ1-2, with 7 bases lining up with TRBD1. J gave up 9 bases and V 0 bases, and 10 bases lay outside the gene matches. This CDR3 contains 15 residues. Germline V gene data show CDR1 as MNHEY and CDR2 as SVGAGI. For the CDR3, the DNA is TGTGCCAGCAGTTACTCGCCGGGACAGAGCAGGAGCTACACCTTC. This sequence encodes CASSYSPGQSRSYTF.

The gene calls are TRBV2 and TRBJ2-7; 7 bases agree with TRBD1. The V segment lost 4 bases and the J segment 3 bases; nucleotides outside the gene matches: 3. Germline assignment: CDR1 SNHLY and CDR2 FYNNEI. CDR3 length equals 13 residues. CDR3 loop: CASSAGQDYEQYF. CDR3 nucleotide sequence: TGTGCCAGCAGTGCAGGACAGGACTACGAGCAGTACTTC.

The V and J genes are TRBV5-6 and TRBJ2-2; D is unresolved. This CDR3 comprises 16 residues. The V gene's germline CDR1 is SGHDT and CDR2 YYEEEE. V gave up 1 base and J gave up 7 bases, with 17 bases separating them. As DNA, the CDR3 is TGTGCCAGCAGCTTGTATTACCGAGGTCCTTTCGGGGAGCTGTTTTTT. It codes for CASSLYYRGPFGELFF.

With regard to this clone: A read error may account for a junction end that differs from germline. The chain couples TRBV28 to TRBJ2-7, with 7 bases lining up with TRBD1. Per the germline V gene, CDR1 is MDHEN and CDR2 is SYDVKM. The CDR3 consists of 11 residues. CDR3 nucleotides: TGTGCCAGACGCGTACCGGGACAGACCTTCTTC. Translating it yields CARRVPGQTFF.

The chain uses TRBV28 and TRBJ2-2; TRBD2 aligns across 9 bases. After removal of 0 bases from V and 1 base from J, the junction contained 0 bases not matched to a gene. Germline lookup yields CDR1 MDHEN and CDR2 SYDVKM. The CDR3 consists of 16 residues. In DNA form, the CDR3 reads TGTGCCAGCAGTTTATGGACTAGCGGGAACACCGGGGAGCTGTTTTTT. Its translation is CASSLWTSGNTGELFF.

This CDR3 reads CASSRLFRDMDGYTF. Here the CDR3 DNA reads TGTGCCAGCAGTCGACTATTCCGGGACATGGACGGCTACACCTTC. J is TRBJ1-2 and V is TRBV6-5, with D possibly TRBD1 on 6 matching bases. This CDR3 region has 15 residues. V was clipped by 5 bases and J by 8 bases, with 21 bases between them. The germline gives CDR1 MNHEY, CDR2 SVGAGI.

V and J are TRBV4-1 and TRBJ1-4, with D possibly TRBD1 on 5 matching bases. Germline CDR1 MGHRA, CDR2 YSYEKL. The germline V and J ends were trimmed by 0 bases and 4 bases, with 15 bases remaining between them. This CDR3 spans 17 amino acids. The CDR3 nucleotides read TGCGCCAGCAGCCAAGATGACAGCCCCACTCTTAATGAAAAACTGTTTTTT. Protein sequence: CASSQDDSPTLNEKLFF.

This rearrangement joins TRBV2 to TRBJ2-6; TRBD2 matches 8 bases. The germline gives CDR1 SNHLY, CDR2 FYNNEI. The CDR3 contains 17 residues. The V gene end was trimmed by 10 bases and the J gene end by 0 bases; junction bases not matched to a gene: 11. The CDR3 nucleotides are TGTGCCACAATAGCGGGAAGACTGCCCTCTGGGGCCAACGTCCTGACTTTC. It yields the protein CATIAGRLPSGANVLTF.

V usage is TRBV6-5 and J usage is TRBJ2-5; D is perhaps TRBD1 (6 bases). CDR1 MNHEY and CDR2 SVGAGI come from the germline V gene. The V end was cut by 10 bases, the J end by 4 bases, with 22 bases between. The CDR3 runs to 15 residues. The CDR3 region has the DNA TGTGCCACCCACCCCGGCAGGGGTTCTCCAGAGACCCAGTACTTC. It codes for CATHPGRGSPETQYF.

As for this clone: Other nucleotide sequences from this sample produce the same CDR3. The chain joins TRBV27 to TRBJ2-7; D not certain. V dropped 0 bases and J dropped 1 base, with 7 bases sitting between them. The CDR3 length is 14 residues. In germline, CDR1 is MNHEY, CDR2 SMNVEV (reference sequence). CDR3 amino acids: CASSLSPRSYEQYF. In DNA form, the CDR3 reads TGTGCCAGCAGTTTATCTCCCAGGTCCTACGAGCAGTACTTC.

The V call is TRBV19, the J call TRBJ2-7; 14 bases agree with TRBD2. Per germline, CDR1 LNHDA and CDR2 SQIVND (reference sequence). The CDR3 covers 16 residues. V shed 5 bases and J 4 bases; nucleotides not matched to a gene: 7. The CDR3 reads CASSPPGLAGVYEQYF. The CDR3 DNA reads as TGTGCCAGTAGTCCTCCGGGACTAGCGGGAGTTTACGAGCAGTACTTC.

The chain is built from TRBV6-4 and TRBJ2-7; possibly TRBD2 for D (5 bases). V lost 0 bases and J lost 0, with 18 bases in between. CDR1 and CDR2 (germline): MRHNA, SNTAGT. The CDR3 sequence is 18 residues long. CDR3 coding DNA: TGTGCCAGCAGTGACTCGACACCCCCGGGGTGCTTCTCCTACGAGCAGTACTTC. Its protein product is CASSDSTPPGCFSYEQYF.

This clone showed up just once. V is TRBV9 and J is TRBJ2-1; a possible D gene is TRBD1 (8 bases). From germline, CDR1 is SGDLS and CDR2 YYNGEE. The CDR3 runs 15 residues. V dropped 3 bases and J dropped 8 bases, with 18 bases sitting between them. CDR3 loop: CASSEYRGGSDEQFF. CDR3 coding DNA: TGTGCCAGCAGCGAATACAGGGGGGGAAGTGATGAGCAGTTCTTC. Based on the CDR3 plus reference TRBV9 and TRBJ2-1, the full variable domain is DSGVTQTPKHLITATGQRVTLRCSPRSGDLSVYWYQQSLDQGLQFLIQYYNGEERAKGNILERFSAQQFPDLHSELNLSSLELGDSALYFCASSEYRGGSDEQFFGPGTRLTVL.

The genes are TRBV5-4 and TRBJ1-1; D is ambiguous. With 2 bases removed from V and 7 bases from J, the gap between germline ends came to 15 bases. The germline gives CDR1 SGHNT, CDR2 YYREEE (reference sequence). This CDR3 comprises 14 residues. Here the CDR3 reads CASSFPGRWDEAFF. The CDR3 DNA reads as TGTGCCAGCAGCTTCCCCGGGCGGTGGGATGAAGCTTTCTTT.